A single sample gave rise to the 27 T cell receptor beta chains below, sequenced in a study of cytomegalovirus exposure and HLA in healthy donors. 13 Jbeta primers and 60 Vbeta primers were used for the PCR. The protocol was immunoSEQ multiplex PCR, while the TCRdb copy is restricted to in-frame clones and leaves out a portion. The data show roughly 39,000 clones, and the top ten clones hold 1% to 1.5%. Sequenced input: PBMCs. The source is a man aged 25 to 40 in good health and CMV-seronegative.

The V call is TRBV6-5, the J call TRBJ2-1; 10 bases fit TRBD2. CDR1 and CDR2 (germline): MNHEY, SVGAGI. The CDR3 has 14 residues. V was clipped by 7 bases and J by 5 bases; unmatched bases: 5. DNA of the CDR3: TGTGCCAGCACCAAGGGACTAGCGAACAATGAGCAGTTCTTC. This gives the protein CASTKGLANNEQFF.

V and J are TRBV11-2 and TRBJ2-1; 10 bases align to TRBD2. There are 16 residues in the CDR3. The germline CDR1 and CDR2 sequences are SGHAT and FQNNGV. With 1 base clipped from V and 2 bases from J, the junction kept 2 bases outside the gene matches. The CDR3 loop is CASSLVLAGAYNEQFF. CDR3 in DNA: TGTGCCAGCAGCTTAGTCCTAGCGGGAGCCTACAATGAGCAGTTCTTC.

The V gene is TRBV4-1, the J gene TRBJ2-7; 11 nucleotides line up with TRBD1. The germline gives CDR1 MGHRA, CDR2 YSYEKL. V trimming: 4 bases; J trimming: 3 bases; junction bases outside the gene matches: 2. This CDR3 is 14 amino acids long. The CDR3 nucleotides read TGCGCCAGCAGCCCCGGGACAGGGGGCTACGAGCAGTACTTC. The encoded protein is CASSPGTGGYEQYF.

The chain couples TRBV2 to TRBJ2-5, with a possible D match to TRBD2 (5 bases). V lost 0 bases and J 7 bases, leaving 12 bases between the germline ends. CDR1 and CDR2 from the germline V gene are SNHLY and FYNNEI. The CDR3 has 14 amino acids. The CDR3 sequence is CASSEALARGTQYF. The CDR3 nucleotides read TGTGCCAGCAGTGAAGCACTCGCTCGGGGGACCCAGTACTTC.

CDR3: CASSQGVTGELFF. The CDR3 DNA reads as TGCGCCAGCAGCCAGGGAGTCACCGGGGAGCTGTTTTTT. V gene TRBV4-1 combines with J gene TRBJ2-2; TRBD2 is a possible D gene (5 bases). Germline CDR1 MGHRA, CDR2 YSYEKL. The CDR3 is made up of 13 amino acids. V was cut by 3 bases and J by 4 bases, with 6 bases left in between.

This chain links TRBV19 with TRBJ2-7; the D gene is possibly TRBD2 (5 bases). This CDR3 comprises 13 residues. The V gene lost 4 bases and the J gene lost 7 bases, with 14 bases spanning the gap. Germline CDR1 and CDR2: LNHDA and SQIVND (reference sequence). CDR3 DNA: TGTGCCAGTAGTACTAATAGCGCGAGGGAGCAGTACTTC. It translates to CASSTNSAREQYF.

The gene calls are TRBV10-3 and TRBJ2-1; maybe TRBD2 (5 bases). Trimming removed 3 bases from V and 7 bases from J, with 7 bases in between. Germline CDR1 ENHRY, CDR2 SYGVKD. The CDR3 covers 12 residues. In DNA, the CDR3 is TGTGCCATCAGTGAAAGAGGGAATGAGCAGTTCTTC. This gives the protein CAISERGNEQFF.

The chain employs TRBV5-8 and TRBJ1-6; D perhaps matches TRBD1 (5 bases). Trimming left V 1 base short and J 7 bases short, with 18 bases between. The CDR3 consists of 17 residues. Germline V lookup: CDR1 SGHTS, CDR2 YDEGEE. The CDR3 loop is CASSLWGRRDRNSPLHF. The DNA of the CDR3 is TGTGCCAGCAGCTTGTGGGGACGGAGGGATCGGAATTCACCCCTCCACTTT.

V and J are TRBV29-1 and TRBJ1-1, with D possibly matching TRBD1 (6 bases). The CDR3 loop spans 14 amino acids. The germline V gene encodes CDR1 SQVTM and CDR2 ANQGSEA. V was clipped by 1 base and J by 4 bases, with 13 bases between them. The CDR3 protein is CSVEVTGFGTEAFF. Written as DNA, the CDR3 is TGCAGCGTTGAAGTAACAGGGTTTGGCACTGAAGCTTTCTTT.

The rearrangement uses TRBV18 and TRBJ1-1; D is undetermined. Germline CDR1 KGHSH, CDR2 LQKENI. This CDR3 is built from 16 residues. The V and J ends lost 2 bases and 1 base respectively, with 14 bases between them. CDR3 loop: CASSPIIQISNTEAFF. As DNA, the CDR3 is TGTGCCAGCTCACCAATAATCCAGATTTCGAACACTGAAGCTTTCTTT. Looking up the rest from reference TRBV18 and TRBJ1-1 gives the full variable domain: NAGVMQNPRHLVRRRGQEARLRCSPMKGHSHVYWYRQLPEEGLKFMVYLQKENIIDESGMPKERFSAEFPKEGPSILRIQQVVRGDSAAYFCASSPIIQISNTEAFFGQGTRLTVV.

The chain carries TRBV27 and TRBJ1-2, with 8 bases lining up with TRBD1. The germline V gene encodes CDR1 MNHEY and CDR2 SMNVEV (reference sequence). This CDR3 is built from 13 residues. J lost 4 bases, V lost 6 bases, and 4 bases had no gene match. The CDR3: CASSSGQVYGYTF. The CDR3 region has the DNA TGTGCCAGCAGCTCGGGACAGGTCTATGGCTACACCTTC.

The rearrangement links TRBV19 to TRBJ1-1; 7 nucleotides match TRBD1. Trimming at V came to 5 bases and at J to 5 bases, leaving 11 bases not matched to a gene. The CDR3 runs 15 residues. The V gene's germline CDR1 is LNHDA and CDR2 SQIVND (reference sequence). CDR3 coding DNA: TGTGCCAGTAGTCTCTCCACAGGGGCGCTAACTGAAGCTTTCTTT. This gives the protein CASSLSTGALTEAFF.

With regard to this clone: A junction boundary mismatches the germline segment, possibly from a read error. This chain links TRBV30 with TRBJ1-6; TRBD1 is a possible D gene (5 bases). Germline V CDR1 and CDR2: GTSNPN, SVGIG (reference sequence). The CDR3 runs 14 residues. CDR3 sequence (DNA): TGTGCCTGGAGTGTTGGCGGGGCAGACTCACACCTCCACTTT. It is translated as CAWSVGGADSHLHF.

V usage is TRBV29-1 and J usage is TRBJ1-1; possible D gene TRBD1, 5 bases. The CDR3 loop spans 12 amino acids. Germline CDR1 is SQVTM and CDR2 is ANQGSEA. Deletions cut 5 bases from V and 4 bases from J, with 11 bases between. For the CDR3, the DNA is TGCAGCGTTTTTCTCGGGGGCACTGAAGCTTTCTTT. This gives the protein CSVFLGGTEAFF.

The rearrangement joins TRBV29-1 to TRBJ2-5; 12 nucleotides line up with TRBD2. CDR1 and CDR2 (germline): SQVTM, ANQGSEA. Trimming removed 6 bases from V and 7 bases from J; junction bases left unmatched: 12. The length of the CDR3 is 15 residues. The DNA for the CDR3 is TGCAGCGTAACCCTAGCGGGAGGGCCCTCCGGGACCCAGTACTTC. It specifies CSVTLAGGPSGTQYF.

This rearrangement joins TRBV30 to TRBJ1-1, with 11 bases aligning to TRBD1. Germline V lookup: CDR1 GTSNPN, CDR2 SVGIG (reference sequence). The V segment lost 5 bases and the J segment 4 bases; nucleotides outside the gene matches: 18. The length of the CDR3 is 18 residues. In DNA form, the CDR3 reads TGTGCCTGGGGACAGGGGGCCGGGGGGTTTGAGAAGAGCACTGAAGCTTTCTTT. It yields the protein CAWGQGAGGFEKSTEAFF.

The rearrangement links TRBV7-6 to TRBJ1-4, with 9 bases lining up with TRBD1. CDR1 is SGHVS, CDR2 FNYEAQ, per germline. J gave up 11 bases and V 5 bases, and 3 bases lay outside the gene matches. This CDR3 has 12 residues. Written as DNA, the CDR3 is TGTGCCAGCAGCGTTGGGACAGGGAAACTGTTTTTT. Translating gives CASSVGTGKLFF.

This chain uses TRBV7-9 with TRBJ2-7, with 9 bases fitting TRBD1. V dropped 5 bases and J dropped 6; count of bases not matched to a gene: 8. The CDR3 spans 14 residues. Germline CDR1 is SEHNR and CDR2 is FQNEAQ (reference sequence). CDR3 sequence: CASSSRDRASEQYF. In DNA, the CDR3 is TGTGCCAGCAGCAGCCGGGACAGGGCCTCCGAGCAGTACTTC.

V and J are TRBV5-1 and TRBJ1-1, with TRBD1 identical over 9 bases. The V segment lost 5 bases and the J segment 4 bases; nucleotides outside the gene matches: 3. Germline lookup yields CDR1 SGHRS and CDR2 YFSETQ. The CDR3 contains 13 residues. The CDR3 spells CASRGTGSTEAFF. CDR3 DNA: TGCGCCAGCAGAGGGACAGGGTCCACTGAAGCTTTCTTT.

The chain uses TRBV11-2 and TRBJ2-1, with a possible D match to TRBD2 (7 bases). Germline V gives CDR1 SGHAT, CDR2 FQNNGV. The length of the CDR3 is 11 residues. The germline V and J ends were trimmed by 5 bases and 14 bases, with 13 bases remaining between them. The CDR3 nucleotides are TGTGCCAGCAGCCTAGGGGGGGTTGAGTTCTTC. Protein: CASSLGGVEFF. Complete variable domain (other parts from reference TRBV11-2 and TRBJ2-1): EAGVAQSPRYKIIEKRQSVAFWCNPISGHATLYWYQQILGQGPKLLIQFQNNGVVDDSQLPKDRFSAERLKGVDSTLKIQPAKLEDSAVYLCASSLGGVEFFGPGTRLTVL.

V usage is TRBV19 and J usage is TRBJ1-6, with TRBD1 identical over 8 bases. The CDR3 length is 14 residues. Germline V gene lookup returns CDR1 LNHDA and CDR2 SQIVND (reference sequence). V shed 6 bases, J shed 7 bases, and the junction held 5 bases outside the gene matches. As DNA, the CDR3 is TGTGCCAGTAGACCGGACAGGGTAAATTCACCCCTCCACTTT. Translated: CASRPDRVNSPLHF.

The rearrangement uses TRBV4-3 and TRBJ1-2; 9 nucleotides match TRBD1. Germline CDR1 LGHNA, CDR2 YSLEER. The V and J ends lost 1 base and 6 bases, in that order; junction bases with no gene match: 9. The CDR3 length is 16 residues. The CDR3 DNA reads TGCGCCAGCAGCCAAGCGGACAGGGGAGGTTTCAATGGCTACACCTTC. This gives the protein CASSQADRGGFNGYTF.

This chain links TRBV7-6 with TRBJ2-5, with 9 bases fitting TRBD2. The CDR3 sequence is 16 residues long. J gave up 4 bases and V 4 bases, and 10 bases lay outside the gene matches. CDR1 SGHVS and CDR2 FNYEAQ come from the germline V gene. DNA of the CDR3: TGTGCCAGCAGCTCGTCTAAACGGACTAGCGCAGAGACCCAGTACTTC. Translating gives CASSSSKRTSAETQYF.

The rearrangement links TRBV6-1 to TRBJ2-7; perhaps TRBD1 as D (6 bases). The germline V gene has CDR1 MNHNS and CDR2 SASEGT. The CDR3 totals 13 residues. V was clipped by 6 bases and J by 4 bases, with 13 bases between them. CDR3 bases: TGTGCCAGCAGAACAGGGCGAGCGTACGAGCAGTACTTC. This encodes CASRTGRAYEQYF.

The chain recombines TRBV5-1 with TRBJ2-1, with TRBD1 as a possible D gene (6 bases). Trimming removed 4 bases from V and 6 bases from J, with 20 bases in between. Germline CDR1 reads SGHRS; CDR2 reads YFSETQ. The CDR3 covers 16 residues. The CDR3 DNA reads as TGCGCCAGCAGCCCCAATCAGGGGTTGCGCGGCAATGAGCAGTTCTTC. This codes for CASSPNQGLRGNEQFF. Together with reference TRBV5-1 and TRBJ2-1, the CDR3 gives the full variable domain: KAGVTQTPRYLIKTRGQQVTLSCSPISGHRSVSWYQQTPGQGLQFLFEYFSETQRNKGNFPGRFSGRQFSNSRSEMNVSTLELGDSALYLCASSPNQGLRGNEQFFGPGTRLTVL.

The rearrangement uses TRBV30 and TRBJ1-1; D gene unclear. This CDR3 has 13 residues. Germline CDR1 GTSNPN, CDR2 SVGIG (reference sequence). V was trimmed by 2 bases and J by 7 bases, leaving 14 bases between them. The CDR3 DNA follows: TGTGCCTGGAGTTTCGACGCGACGGGTGAAGCTTTCTTT. It encodes CAWSFDATGEAFF. Looking up the rest from reference TRBV30 and TRBJ1-1 gives the full variable domain: SQTIHQWPATLVQPVGSPLSLECTVEGTSNPNLYWYRQAAGRGLQLLFYSVGIGQISSEVPQNLSASRPQDRQFILSSKKLLLSDSGFYLCAWSFDATGEAFFGQGTRLTVV.

The chain recombines TRBV19 with TRBJ2-7, with 11 bases lining up with TRBD2. CDR3 length equals 16 residues. The V segment lost 3 bases and the J segment 5 bases; nucleotides outside the gene matches: 9. The germline V gene encodes CDR1 LNHDA and CDR2 SQIVND (reference sequence). CDR3 in DNA: TGTGCCAGTAGTATCCCCGGGGCTAGCGGGAGGAACGAGCAGTACTTC. It translates to CASSIPGASGRNEQYF. Complete variable domain (other parts from reference TRBV19 and TRBJ2-7): DGGITQSPKYLFRKEGQNVTLSCEQNLNHDAMYWYRQDPGQGLRLIYYSQIVNDFQKGDIAEGYSVSREKKESFPLTVTSAQKNPTAFYLCASSIPGASGRNEQYFGPGTRLTVT.